These T cell receptor beta chains were read from a single sample in a study of graft-versus-host responses after intestinal transplantation. Here immunoSEQ multiplex PCR was the method, and the copy in TCRdb shows in-frame clones only, minus some. The top ten clones hold 0.55% to 0.8% of a sample with approximately 74,000 clones, about 90% of them seen once. The specimen comprised PBMCs, sampled 98 days after intestinal transplantation. These receptors came from a human patient who received an intestinal transplant, so some T cells may come from the graft donor. Both conserved end residues are part of each CDR3. The D gene is left open where the match is weak. Size values are once, few and many counts, or a class for expanded clones, and some rows have none.

v_call	j_call	clone_size	d_call	cdr3_aa	cdr3_nt
TRBV10-1	TRBJ1-2	-	-	CASSESGGYGYTF	TGCGCCAGCAGTGAGTCGGGAGGGTATGGCTACACCTTC
TRBV7-6	TRBJ2-3	-	TRBD1	CASSPSGQAQYF	TGTGCCAGCAGCCCCTCGGGACAGGCCCAGTATTTT
TRBV25-1	TRBJ1-1	-	-	CASSEDTEAFF	TGTGCCAGCAGTGAGGACACTGAAGCTTTCTTT
TRBV5-4	TRBJ2-5	-	-	CASSPGAGPPQETQYF	TGTGCCAGCAGCCCTGGGGCGGGCCCGCCACAAGAGACCCAGTACTTC
TRBV11-2	TRBJ2-3	once	-	CASSWVGDPDTQYF	TGTGCCAGCAGCTGGGTGGGAGACCCAGATACGCAGTATTTT
TRBV5-6	TRBJ2-7	-	-	CASSLIIPVDRSLREQYF	TGTGCCAGCAGTTTGATTATCCCTGTCGACAGGAGTCTACGCGAGCAGTACTTC
TRBV28	TRBJ2-2	-	-	CASSLRAYTLEGTGELFF	TGTGCCAGCAGTTTAAGGGCCTACACTCTCGAGGGGACCGGGGAGCTGTTTTTT
TRBV19	TRBJ2-1	-	TRBD1	CASSIGRRGRFNEQFF	TGTGCCAGTAGTATTGGGCGCAGGGGGCGTTTCAATGAGCAGTTCTTC
TRBV5-1	TRBJ2-5	once	-	CASSFRETQYF	TGCGCCAGCAGCTTTCGAGAGACCCAGTACTTC
TRBV5-4	TRBJ1-2	-	TRBD1	CASSYGTGREYGYTF	TGTGCCAGCAGCTACGGGACAGGGAGAGAGTATGGCTACACCTTC
TRBV28	TRBJ1-1	-	-	CASSLAIRDEAFF	TGTGCCAGCAGTTTGGCTATCAGGGATGAAGCTTTCTTT
TRBV5-1	TRBJ2-7	-	-	CASRHSGLQTYEQYF	TGCGCCAGCCGCCACTCGGGACTTCAGACCTACGAGCAGTACTTC
TRBV6-6	TRBJ1-2	-	-	CASSSNGRVNYGYTF	TGTGCCAGCAGTTCGAACGGACGGGTTAACTATGGCTACACCTTC
TRBV9	TRBJ2-7	-	-	CASSPRTDSAYEQYF	TGTGCCAGCAGCCCCCGGACGGATTCTGCCTACGAGCAGTACTTC
TRBV4-1	TRBJ2-5	-	TRBD1	CASSRRTGGLETQYF	TGCGCCAGCAGCCGTAGGACAGGGGGCTTGGAGACCCAGTACTTC
TRBV14	TRBJ2-1	-	-	CASSQDYNEQFF	TGTGCCAGCAGCCAAGACTACAATGAGCAGTTCTTC
TRBV20-1	TRBJ2-1	-	-	CSARDENEQFF	TGCAGTGCTAGAGATGAGAATGAGCAGTTCTTC
TRBV6-5	TRBJ2-1	-	TRBD1	CASSRDRVWNEQFF	TGTGCCAGCAGCCGGGACAGGGTGTGGAATGAGCAGTTCTTC
TRBV7-7	TRBJ1-1	-	-	CASSLGENTEAFF	TGTGCTAGCAGCTTAGGAGAGAACACTGAAGCTTTCTTT
TRBV5-1	TRBJ2-3	-	TRBD2	CASSLFSGGRLGLPDTQYF	TGCGCCAGCAGCTTGTTTAGCGGGGGGCGCCTTGGCCTTCCAGATACGCAGTATTTT
TRBV19	TRBJ2-3	-	TRBD1	CASSLQGAFTDTQYF	TGTGCCAGTAGCCTACAGGGGGCCTTCACAGATACGCAGTATTTT
TRBV11-2	TRBJ2-3	-	-	CASSLGGPAQYF	TGTGCCAGCTCCCTTGGCGGGCCCGCGCAGTATTTT
TRBV5-1	TRBJ1-2	-	-	CASRKGSRYGYTF	TGCGCCAGCAGAAAGGGTTCTCGCTATGGCTACACCTTC
TRBV19	TRBJ2-1	-	-	CASSIYFYNEQFF	TGTGCCAGTAGTATATATTTTTACAATGAGCAGTTCTTC
TRBV20-1	TRBJ2-3	-	-	CSARDLDTQYF	TGCAGTGCTAGAGATTTGGATACGCAGTATTTT
TRBV6-5	TRBJ2-7	-	TRBD2	CASRNKAGEGGEQYF	TGTGCCAGCCGTAATAAAGCGGGAGAGGGGGGCGAGCAGTACTTC
TRBV28	TRBJ1-3	-	-	CASSFADSQGNTIYF	TGTGCCAGCAGTTTCGCCGACAGTCAAGGAAACACCATATATTTT
TRBV10-1	TRBJ2-5	-	TRBD1	CATQGKETQYF	TGCGCCACACAGGGGAAAGAGACCCAGTACTTC
TRBV7-3	TRBJ2-3	-	-	CASSLLLGDTQYF	TGTGCCAGCAGCTTACTTCTCGGTGATACGCAGTATTTT
TRBV11-3	TRBJ2-3	-	-	CASSVVAGTQYF	TGTGCCAGCAGCGTAGTCGCGGGTACGCAGTATTTT
TRBV6-1	TRBJ1-2	-	TRBD1	CASSEGPSWTGGVRYGYTF	TGTGCCAGCAGTGAAGGGCCGAGCTGGACAGGGGGAGTTAGGTATGGCTACACCTTC
TRBV19	TRBJ2-1	-	TRBD2	CASSIRVREALAQFF	TGTGCCAGTAGTATCCGGGTGCGGGAGGCCCTGGCGCAGTTCTTC
TRBV27	TRBJ1-2	-	TRBD1	CASTPGGKTNYGYTF	TGTGCCAGCACCCCAGGGGGGAAGACTAACTATGGCTACACCTTC
TRBV27	TRBJ1-3	-	-	CASSFSGSGNTIYF	TGTGCCAGCAGTTTTTCTGGGAGCGGAAACACCATATATTTT
TRBV6-5	TRBJ2-1	-	TRBD2	CASSKPGLDNNEQFF	TGTGCCAGCAGTAAACCGGGACTAGACAACAATGAGCAGTTCTTC
TRBV28	TRBJ1-1	-	-	CASSYFPGRGNTEAFF	TGTGCCAGCAGTTACTTTCCGGGACGGGGGAACACTGAAGCTTTCTTT
TRBV9	TRBJ1-2	-	-	CASSVAPGSGYGYTF	TGTGCCAGCAGCGTAGCCCCAGGGAGCGGCTATGGCTACACCTTC